This paragraph reports one T cell receptor beta chain. Antigen: not known. This entry comes from a study of T-cell reconstitution after alpha-beta-depleted transplantation in children. For TCRbeta, the library was prepared with unique molecular identifiers. One entry per CDR3 protein, called by TCRdb with MiXCR from the PCR reads. The sample has about 300,000 distinct CDR3 sequences, about a tenth seen once; the top ten hold approximately 7%. Germline lookup yields CDR1 LGHNA and CDR2 YNFKEQ. The CDR3 loop spans 15 amino acids. The ends were cut back, 4 bases at V and 9 bases at J, with 21 bases in the middle. Overall study findings and caveats: Reportedly, roughly two months post-transplant, alpha-beta T cells arose from several hundred expanded graft clones.

This sample comprised PBMCs, obtained before TCRalphabeta/CD19-depleted stem cell transplant. The gene calls are TRBV4-2 and TRBJ2-5; D is perhaps TRBD1 or TRBD2 (5 bases each). This clonotype originated in a boy in the first two years of life with acute myeloid leukemia, due to receive a stem cell transplant. DNA for the CDR3: TGTGCCAGCAGCCCTTGGGACCTCGGTGGGGAGCCCCAGTACTTC. Translating gives CASSPWDLGGEPQYF.